These 11 T cell receptor beta chains came from one sample sequenced in a study of blood T cell repertoires in COVID-19. Profiling relied on immunoSEQ multiplex PCR, and the TCRdb table lists in-frame clones only, not all of them. The sample shows 250,000 to 400,000 clones, 85% to 90% of them seen only once. Sample: peripheral blood. Receptors originate from a woman under 40 with COVID-19, enrolled during active disease.

This sequence joins TRBV6-2 or TRBV6-3 and TRBJ2-4, with 9 bases aligning to TRBD1. Germline assignment: CDR1 MNHEY and CDR2 SVGEGT. The V and J ends lost 5 bases and 3 bases, in that order; junction bases with no gene match: 5. This CDR3 contains 15 residues. The CDR3 loop is CASSETTGGKNIQYF. CDR3 bases: TGTGCCAGCAGTGAGACGACAGGGGGCAAAAACATTCAGTACTTC.

The chain joins TRBV30 to TRBJ2-7; D not certain. Germline V CDR1 and CDR2: GTSNPN, SVGIG (reference sequence). This CDR3 region has 13 residues. Trimming removed 0 bases from V and 5 bases from J, with 11 bases in between. The CDR3 DNA follows: TGTGCCTGGAGTGTAGTGAGAGGCAACGAGCAGTACTTC. Translating it yields CAWSVVRGNEQYF. Full variable domain (outside the CDR3, taken from reference TRBV30 and TRBJ2-7): SQTIHQWPATLVQPVGSPLSLECTVEGTSNPNLYWYRQAAGRGLQLLFYSVGIGQISSEVPQNLSASRPQDRQFILSSKKLLLSDSGFYLCAWSVVRGNEQYFGPGTRLTVT.

The rearrangement joins TRBV6-2 or TRBV6-3 to TRBJ2-1; 9 bases fit TRBD1. Germline-derived CDR1 and CDR2 are MNHEY and SVGEGT. The CDR3 runs 13 residues. Trimming took 6 bases from V and 10 from J; bases not matched to a gene: 7. This chain's CDR3 is CASSRTGASEQFF. The DNA for the CDR3 is TGTGCCAGCAGCCGGACAGGGGCGAGCGAGCAGTTCTTC.

This clone was seen a few times. The chain is built from TRBV5-6 and TRBJ2-5; D might be TRBD1 (5 bases). The CDR3 extends over 14 amino acids. The V gene's germline CDR1 is SGHDT and CDR2 YYEEEE. The V and J ends lost 4 bases and 3 bases respectively, with 13 bases between them. CDR3 residues: CASSAWQGEETQYF. CDR3 coding DNA: TGTGCCAGCAGCGCGTGGCAGGGTGAAGAGACCCAGTACTTC.

The chain employs TRBV4-1 and TRBJ1-2; weak D call: TRBD1 (6 bases). Germline V CDR1 and CDR2: MGHRA, YSYEKL. Trimming removed 3 bases at V and 1 base at J, with 21 bases between. This CDR3 region has 18 residues. For the CDR3, the DNA is TGCGCCAGCAGCCATCGCCGACAGGTGCTAATCCTTAACTATGGCTACACCTTC. It codes for CASSHRRQVLILNYGYTF.

This chain links TRBV4-1 with TRBJ2-7; 10 bases are shared with TRBD2. Per the germline V gene, CDR1 is MGHRA and CDR2 is YSYEKL. CDR3 length equals 15 residues. V gave up 4 bases and J gave up 4 bases; unmatched junction bases: 7. The CDR3 DNA is TGCGCCAGCAGCCTCGGACTAGCGGAGGGTTACGAGCAGTACTTC. This gives the protein CASSLGLAEGYEQYF.

DNA for the CDR3: TGCGCCAGCAGCTTGGGACTTACTAGCGGGAGGGACAATGAGCAGTTCTTC. Its translation: CASSLGLTSGRDNEQFF. J is TRBJ2-1 and V is TRBV5-1; TRBD2 matches at 13 bases. CDR1 is SGHRS and CDR2 is YFSETQ in the germline V gene. This CDR3 spans 17 amino acids. Germline trimming cut 0 bases from V and 5 bases from J; bases unmatched to any gene: 5.

This sequence joins TRBV29-1 and TRBJ1-1, with D possibly matching TRBD1 (5 bases). The length of the CDR3 is 13 residues. CDR1 and CDR2 from the germline V gene are SQVTM and ANQGSEA. V was cut by 5 bases and J by 0 bases, with 10 bases left in between. In nucleotides, the CDR3 is TGCAGCGTTCGGGGGGTATTGAACACTGAAGCTTTCTTT. As protein: CSVRGVLNTEAFF.

The chain recombines TRBV5-1 with TRBJ1-4; 8 bases fit TRBD1. The CDR3 is 14 residues long. The V and J ends lost 4 bases and 8 bases, in that order; junction bases with no gene match: 7. Germline loops: CDR1 SGHRS, CDR2 YFSETQ. CDR3: CASSTGQGGEKLFF. For the CDR3, the DNA is TGCGCCAGCAGCACCGGACAGGGAGGGGAAAAACTGTTTTTT. The full variable domain, with the rest looked up from reference TRBV5-1 and TRBJ1-4, is KAGVTQTPRYLIKTRGQQVTLSCSPISGHRSVSWYQQTPGQGLQFLFEYFSETQRNKGNFPGRFSGRQFSNSRSEMNVSTLELGDSALYLCASSTGQGGEKLFFGSGTQLSVL.

The V gene is TRBV5-1, the J gene TRBJ1-1, with D possibly being TRBD1 (5 bases). Per germline, CDR1 SGHRS and CDR2 YFSETQ. V was trimmed by 2 bases and J by 2 bases, leaving 10 bases between them. The CDR3 is 14 amino acids. The CDR3 is CASSFVRGNTEAFF. The DNA of the CDR3 is TGCGCCAGCAGCTTTGTAAGGGGTAACACTGAAGCTTTCTTT. Supplemented by reference TRBV5-1 and TRBJ1-1, the full variable domain reads KAGVTQTPRYLIKTRGQQVTLSCSPISGHRSVSWYQQTPGQGLQFLFEYFSETQRNKGNFPGRFSGRQFSNSRSEMNVSTLELGDSALYLCASSFVRGNTEAFFGQGTRLTVV.

The rearrangement joins TRBV7-2 to TRBJ1-5, with D possibly being TRBD1 (5 bases). The CDR3 covers 15 residues. Germline CDR1 SGHTA, CDR2 FQGNSA. V lost 2 bases to trimming and J lost 9 bases, with 17 bases between them. CDR3 residues: CASSLNPGGGWPQHF. CDR3 nucleotide sequence: TGTGCCAGCAGCTTAAATCCCGGCGGGGGATGGCCCCAGCATTTT.